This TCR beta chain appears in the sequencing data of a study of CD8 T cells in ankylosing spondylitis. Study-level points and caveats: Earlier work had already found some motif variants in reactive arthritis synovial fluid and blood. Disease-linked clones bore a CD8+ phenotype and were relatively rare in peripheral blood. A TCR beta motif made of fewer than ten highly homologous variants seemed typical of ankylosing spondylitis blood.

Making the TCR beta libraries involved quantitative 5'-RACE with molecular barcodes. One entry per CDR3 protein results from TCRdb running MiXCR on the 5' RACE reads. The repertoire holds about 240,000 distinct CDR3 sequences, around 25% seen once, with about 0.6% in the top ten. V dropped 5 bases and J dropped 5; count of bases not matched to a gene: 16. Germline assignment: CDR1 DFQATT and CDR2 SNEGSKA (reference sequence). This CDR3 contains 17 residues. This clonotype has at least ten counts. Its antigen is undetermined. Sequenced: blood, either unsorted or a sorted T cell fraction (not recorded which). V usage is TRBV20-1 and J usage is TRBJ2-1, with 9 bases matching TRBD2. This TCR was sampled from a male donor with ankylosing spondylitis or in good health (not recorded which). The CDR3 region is CSAQPFRAGGHDNEQFF. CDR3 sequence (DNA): TGCAGTGCTCAACCCTTCCGAGCGGGGGGCCACGACAATGAGCAGTTCTTC.